This TCR beta chain emerged from a study of OX40 agonist ivuxolimab in advanced cancers. Study at large: Hepatocellular carcinoma, melanoma, renal cell or head and neck cancer occurred in dose-escalation patients.

Here immunoSEQ multiplex PCR was the method, and the copy in TCRdb shows in-frame clones only, minus some. The sample lists tens of thousands of clones; roughly 80% were seen once. V shed 6 bases and J shed 4 bases, with 4 bases lying between them. The CDR3 covers 11 residues. Germline V gene lookup returns CDR1 MNHNS and CDR2 SASEGT. Samples of blood were obtained at baseline, on cycle 4 day 1, and on cycle 7 day 1. The rearrangement uses TRBV6-1 and TRBJ1-5; no firm D call. This sequence was found in an adult with an advanced solid tumor such as melanoma, head and neck, liver or kidney cancer. Sequencing was performed on CD4+ or CD8+ T cells sorted from blood, taken in a trial of the OX40 agonist ivuxolimab. The CDR3 DNA reads TGTGCCAGCAGGGGTAATCAGCCCCAGCATTTT. Protein: CASRGNQPQHF.